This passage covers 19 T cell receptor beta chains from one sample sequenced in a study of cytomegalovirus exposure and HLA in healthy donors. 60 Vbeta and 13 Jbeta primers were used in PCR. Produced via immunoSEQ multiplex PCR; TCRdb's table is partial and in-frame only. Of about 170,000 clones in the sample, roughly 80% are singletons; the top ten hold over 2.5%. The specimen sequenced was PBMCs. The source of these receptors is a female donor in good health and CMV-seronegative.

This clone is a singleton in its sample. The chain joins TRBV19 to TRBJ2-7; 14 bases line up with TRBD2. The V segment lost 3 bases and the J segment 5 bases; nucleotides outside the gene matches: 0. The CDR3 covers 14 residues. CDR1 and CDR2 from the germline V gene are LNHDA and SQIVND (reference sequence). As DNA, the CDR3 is TGTGCCAGTAGTATGGGACTAGCGGGAGACGAGCAGTACTTC. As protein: CASSMGLAGDEQYF.

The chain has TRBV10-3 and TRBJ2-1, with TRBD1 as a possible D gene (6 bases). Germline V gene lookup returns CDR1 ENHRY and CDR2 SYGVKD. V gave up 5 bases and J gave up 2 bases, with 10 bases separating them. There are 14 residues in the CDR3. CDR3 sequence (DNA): TGTGCCATCAGTACCGGACAGCCCTACAATGAGCAGTTCTTC. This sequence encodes CAISTGQPYNEQFF.

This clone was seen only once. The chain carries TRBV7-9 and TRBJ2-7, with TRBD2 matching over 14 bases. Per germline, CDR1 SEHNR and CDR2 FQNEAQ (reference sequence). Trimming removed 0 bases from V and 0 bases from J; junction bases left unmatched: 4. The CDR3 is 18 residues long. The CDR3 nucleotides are TGTGCCAGCAGCTTAGCGGGGACTAGCGGGGGCCTCTCCTACGAGCAGTACTTC. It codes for CASSLAGTSGGLSYEQYF.

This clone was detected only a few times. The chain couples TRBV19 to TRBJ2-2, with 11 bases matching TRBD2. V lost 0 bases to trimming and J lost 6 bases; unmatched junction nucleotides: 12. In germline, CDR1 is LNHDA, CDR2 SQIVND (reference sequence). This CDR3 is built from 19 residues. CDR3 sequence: CASSIEGWLAGGVAGELFF. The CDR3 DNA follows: TGTGCCAGTAGTATAGAAGGCTGGCTAGCGGGGGGCGTTGCCGGGGAGCTGTTTTTT.

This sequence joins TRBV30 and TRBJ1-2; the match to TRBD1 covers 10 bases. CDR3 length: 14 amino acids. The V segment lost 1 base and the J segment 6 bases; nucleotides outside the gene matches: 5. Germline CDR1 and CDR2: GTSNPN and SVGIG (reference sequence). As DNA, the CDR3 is TGTGCCTGGAGTGCCGGGACAGGGGTGAATGGCTACACCTTC. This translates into CAWSAGTGVNGYTF.

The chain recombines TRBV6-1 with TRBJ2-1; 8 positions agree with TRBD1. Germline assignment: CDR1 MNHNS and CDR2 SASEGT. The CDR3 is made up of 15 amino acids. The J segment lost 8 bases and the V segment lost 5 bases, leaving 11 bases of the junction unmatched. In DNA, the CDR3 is TGTGCCAGCAGTACGGACAGGGTTGGGGGTGATGAGCAGTTCTTC. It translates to CASSTDRVGGDEQFF.

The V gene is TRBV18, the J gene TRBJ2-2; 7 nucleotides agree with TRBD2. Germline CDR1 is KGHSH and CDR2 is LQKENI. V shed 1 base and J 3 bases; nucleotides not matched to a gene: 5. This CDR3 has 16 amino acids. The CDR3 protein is CASSPLGGTYTGELFF. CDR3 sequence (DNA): TGTGCCAGCTCACCACTGGGGGGGACGTACACCGGGGAGCTGTTTTTT.

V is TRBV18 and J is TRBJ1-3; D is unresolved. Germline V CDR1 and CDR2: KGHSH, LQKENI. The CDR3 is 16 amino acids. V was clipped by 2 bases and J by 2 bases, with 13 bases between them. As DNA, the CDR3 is TGTGCCAGCTCACCAAGGACTGAAAGTACTGGAAACACCATATATTTT. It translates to CASSPRTESTGNTIYF.

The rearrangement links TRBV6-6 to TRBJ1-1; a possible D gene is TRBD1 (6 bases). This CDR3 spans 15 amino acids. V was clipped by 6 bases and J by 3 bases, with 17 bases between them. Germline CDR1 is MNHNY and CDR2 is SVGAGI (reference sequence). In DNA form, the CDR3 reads TGTGCCAGCAGGGAATCACAGGGACGGGACACTGAAGCTTTCTTT. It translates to CASRESQGRDTEAFF.

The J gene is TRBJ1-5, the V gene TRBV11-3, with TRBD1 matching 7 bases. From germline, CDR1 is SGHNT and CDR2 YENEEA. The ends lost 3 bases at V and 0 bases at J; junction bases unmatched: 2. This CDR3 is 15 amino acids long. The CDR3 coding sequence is TGTGCCAGCAGCTTCGACAGGGTTAGCAATCAGCCCCAGCATTTT. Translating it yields CASSFDRVSNQPQHF.

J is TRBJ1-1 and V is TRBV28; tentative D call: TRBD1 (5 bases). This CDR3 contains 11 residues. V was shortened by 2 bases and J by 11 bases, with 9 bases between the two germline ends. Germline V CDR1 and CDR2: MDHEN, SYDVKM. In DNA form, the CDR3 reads TGTGCCAGCAGTTTAACCAGGGCTGCTTTCTTT. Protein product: CASSLTRAAFF.

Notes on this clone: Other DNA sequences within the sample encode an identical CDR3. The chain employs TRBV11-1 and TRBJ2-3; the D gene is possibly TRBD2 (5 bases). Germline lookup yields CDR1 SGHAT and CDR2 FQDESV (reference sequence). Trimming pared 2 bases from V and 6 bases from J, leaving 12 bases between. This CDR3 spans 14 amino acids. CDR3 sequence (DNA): TGTGCCAGCAGCTTAAGCCCGCGGACTGATACGCAGTATTTT. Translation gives CASSLSPRTDTQYF. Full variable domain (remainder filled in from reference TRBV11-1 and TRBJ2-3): EAEVAQSPRYKITEKSQAVAFWCDPISGHATLYWYRQILGQGPELLVQFQDESVVDDSQLPKDRFSAERLKGVDSTLKIQPAELGDSAMYLCASSLSPRTDTQYFGPGTRLTVL.

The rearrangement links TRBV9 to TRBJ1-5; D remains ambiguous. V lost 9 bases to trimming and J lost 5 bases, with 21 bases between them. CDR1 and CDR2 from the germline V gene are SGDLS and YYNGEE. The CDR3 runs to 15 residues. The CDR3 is CANGGGPQDYQPQHF. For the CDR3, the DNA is TGTGCCAACGGAGGAGGCCCCCAGGACTATCAGCCCCAGCATTTT.

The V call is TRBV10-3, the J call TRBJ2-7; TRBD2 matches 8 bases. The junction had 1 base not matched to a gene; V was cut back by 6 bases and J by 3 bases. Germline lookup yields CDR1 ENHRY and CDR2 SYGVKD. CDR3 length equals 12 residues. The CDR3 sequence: CAISGGGYEQYF. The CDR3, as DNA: TGTGCCATCAGCGGGGGGGGCTACGAGCAGTACTTC.

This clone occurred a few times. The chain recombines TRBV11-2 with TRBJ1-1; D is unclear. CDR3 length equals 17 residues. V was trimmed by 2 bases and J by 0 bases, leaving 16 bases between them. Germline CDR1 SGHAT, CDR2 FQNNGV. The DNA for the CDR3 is TGTGCCAGCAGCTTATCCGTTGGAGAAAACATGAACACTGAAGCTTTCTTT. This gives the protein CASSLSVGENMNTEAFF.

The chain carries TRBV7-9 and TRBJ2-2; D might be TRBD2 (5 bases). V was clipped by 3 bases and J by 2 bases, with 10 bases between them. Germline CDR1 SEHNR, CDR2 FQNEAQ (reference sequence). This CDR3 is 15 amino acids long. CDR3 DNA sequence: TGTGCCAGCAGCTTTGAGAGGGCCAACACCGGGGAGCTGTTTTTT. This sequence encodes CASSFERANTGELFF.

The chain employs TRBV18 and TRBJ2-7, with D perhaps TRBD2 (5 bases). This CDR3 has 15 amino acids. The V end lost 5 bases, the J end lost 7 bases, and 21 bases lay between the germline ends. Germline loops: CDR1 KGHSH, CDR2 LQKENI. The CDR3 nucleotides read TGTGCCAGCTCAGAAACGAGGGCTAGTATCGGGGAGCAGTACTTC. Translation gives CASSETRASIGEQYF.

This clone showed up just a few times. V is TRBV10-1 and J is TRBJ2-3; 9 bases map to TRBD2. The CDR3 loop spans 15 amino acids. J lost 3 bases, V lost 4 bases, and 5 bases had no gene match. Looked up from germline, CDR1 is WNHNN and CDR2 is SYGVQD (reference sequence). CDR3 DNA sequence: TGCGCCAGCAGTGGAGCGGGGGGAAAGACAGATACGCAGTATTTT. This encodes CASSGAGGKTDTQYF.

CDR3 sequence: CASSLPGQGAYEQYF. DNA for the CDR3: TGTGCCAGCAGCTTACCGGGACAGGGGGCCTACGAGCAGTACTTC. The genes are TRBV5-5 and TRBJ2-7; 11 nucleotides align to TRBD1. Germline CDR1 reads SGHKS; CDR2 reads YYEKEE (reference sequence). J lost 2 bases, V lost 2 bases, and 3 bases had no gene match. The CDR3 covers 15 residues.